A single sample is the source of the 27 T cell receptor beta chains below, sequenced in a study of blood T cell repertoires in COVID-19. Profiling relied on immunoSEQ multiplex PCR, and the TCRdb table lists in-frame clones only, not all of them. The data show 410,000 or so clones, around 89% seen once. What was sequenced was peripheral blood. These receptors came from a woman aged 40 to 50 with COVID-19, enrolled during active disease.

In this sample, this clone turned up once. The genes are TRBV5-1 and TRBJ2-2; no definite D call. The CDR3 has 12 residues. CDR1 is SGHRS, CDR2 YFSETQ, per germline. The ends were cut back, 8 bases at V and 6 bases at J, with 11 bases in the middle. This CDR3 is CASHEAAGELFF. The CDR3 coding sequence is TGCGCCAGTCACGAGGCCGCCGGGGAGCTGTTTTTT.

The chain carries TRBV10-3 and TRBJ2-7; a possible D gene is TRBD2 (7 bases). There are 14 residues in the CDR3. Trimming shortened V by 4 bases and J by 2 bases, and 12 bases separated the two germline ends. Germline CDR1 reads ENHRY; CDR2 reads SYGVKD. CDR3 amino acids: CAISGGGPAYEQYF. The CDR3 DNA is TGTGCCATCAGTGGGGGGGGGCCGGCCTACGAGCAGTACTTC.

The chain combines TRBV6-2 or TRBV6-3 with TRBJ2-3, with D possibly TRBD2 on 5 matching bases. The CDR3 is 15 amino acids. Trimming pared 7 bases from V and 2 bases from J, leaving 16 bases between. Germline assignment: CDR1 MNHEY and CDR2 SVGEGT. The CDR3 region has the DNA TGTGCCAGCACCCCGAGGGTAAAACCCACAGATACGCAGTATTTT. Translated, it gives CASTPRVKPTDTQYF.

The rearrangement joins TRBV11-3 to TRBJ2-5, with TRBD2 identical over 12 bases. Germline V gene data show CDR1 as SGHNT and CDR2 as YENEEA. The CDR3 extends over 16 amino acids. The V gene end was trimmed by 5 bases and the J gene end by 4 bases; junction bases not matched to a gene: 8. The CDR3 protein is CASSTGLAGGPETQYF. In DNA form, the CDR3 reads TGTGCCAGCAGCACCGGCCTAGCGGGAGGGCCAGAGACCCAGTACTTC.

The chain is built from TRBV3-1 (or the pseudogene TRBV3-2) and TRBJ1-5, with D perhaps matching TRBD1 (5 bases). CDR1 LGHDT and CDR2 YNNKEL come from the germline V gene (reference sequence). V lost 5 bases and J lost 7, with 15 bases in between. This CDR3 is 14 amino acids long. In nucleotides, the CDR3 is TGTGCCAGCAGCTTCAGGGCCCAGGGACAGCCCCAGCATTTT. Amino acid sequence: CASSFRAQGQPQHF.

This clone has just a few counts. The chain couples TRBV11-2 to TRBJ2-7; a possible D gene is TRBD2 (5 bases). Trimming pared 5 bases from V and 3 bases from J, leaving 14 bases between. Per germline, CDR1 SGHAT and CDR2 FQNNGV. The CDR3 runs 14 residues. The DNA of the CDR3 is TGTGCCAGCAGCCCTGGCGGGTACCACTACGAGCAGTACTTC. This sequence encodes CASSPGGYHYEQYF.

The chain joins TRBV29-1 to TRBJ1-1; D remains ambiguous. The V gene lost 5 bases and the J gene lost 0 bases, with 4 bases spanning the gap. The CDR3 covers 11 residues. CDR1 and CDR2 from the germline V gene are SQVTM and ANQGSEA. CDR3 in amino acids: CSVYMNTEAFF. Here the CDR3 DNA reads TGCAGCGTTTACATGAACACTGAAGCTTTCTTT.

The J gene is TRBJ1-6, the V gene TRBV4-2; the D is unclear. V shed 0 bases and J shed 7 bases, with 7 bases lying between them. This CDR3 is 14 amino acids long. Germline loops: CDR1 LGHNA, CDR2 YNFKEQ. The CDR3 nucleotides read TGTGCCAGCAGCCAAGATGACGGGAATTCACCCCTCCACTTT. It translates to CASSQDDGNSPLHF.

The chain joins TRBV7-8 to TRBJ2-7; 10 nucleotides line up with TRBD2. The CDR3 has 15 amino acids. From germline, CDR1 is SGHVS and CDR2 FQNEAQ. V lost 2 bases to trimming and J lost 2 bases; unmatched junction nucleotides: 3. The CDR3 loop is CASSLRTSGPYEQYF. The CDR3 nucleotides are TGTGCCAGCAGCTTACGGACTAGCGGCCCCTACGAGCAGTACTTC.

The chain has TRBV28 and TRBJ1-2, with D uncertain. The germline V gene encodes CDR1 MDHEN and CDR2 SYDVKM. There are 13 residues in the CDR3. V was clipped by 2 bases and J by 3 bases, with 7 bases between them. CDR3 sequence (DNA): TGTGCCAGCAGTTTAGCCGCGTACTATGGCTACACCTTC. It yields the protein CASSLAAYYGYTF.

Of note for this clone: The junction departs from the called germline gene at one end, perhaps through a read error. V usage is TRBV7-2 and J usage is TRBJ2-5; 7 positions agree with TRBD2. The CDR3 loop spans 14 amino acids. Germline CDR1 and CDR2: SGHTA and FQGNSA. The CDR3 DNA reads TGTGCCAGCAGATTAGGTTCGGGGGGAGAGACCCAGTACTTC. Translation: CASRLGSGGETQYF.

V usage is TRBV28 and J usage is TRBJ1-1, with D uncertain. The CDR3 runs 13 residues. V was trimmed by 8 bases and J by 0 bases, leaving 10 bases between them. The germline V gene has CDR1 MDHEN and CDR2 SYDVKM. The CDR3 bases are TGTGCCAGCCACTCCCTGATGAACACTGAAGCTTTCTTT. Amino acid sequence: CASHSLMNTEAFF.

This chain uses TRBV29-1 with TRBJ1-4, with 7 bases fitting TRBD1. This CDR3 is 12 amino acids long. The J segment lost 8 bases and the V segment lost 4 bases, leaving 4 bases of the junction unmatched. Germline V gene sequence: CDR1 SQVTM, CDR2 ANQGSEA. CDR3: CSVARDSEKLFF. As DNA, the CDR3 is TGCAGCGTTGCGAGGGACAGCGAAAAACTGTTTTTT.

The rearrangement uses TRBV28 and TRBJ1-3; 10 bases fit TRBD1. V dropped 8 bases and J dropped 3; count of bases not matched to a gene: 1. The CDR3 length is 13 residues. Germline CDR1 MDHEN, CDR2 SYDVKM. CDR3: CASGTGVGNTIYF. In DNA, the CDR3 is TGTGCCAGCGGGACAGGGGTTGGAAACACCATATATTTT. The complete variable domain, with remaining parts taken from reference TRBV28 and TRBJ1-3, reads DVKVTQSSRYLVKRTGEKVFLECVQDMDHENMFWYRQDPGLGLRLIYFSYDVKMKEKGDIPEGYSVSREKKERFSLILESASTNQTSMYLCASGTGVGNTIYFGEGSWLTVV.

The rearrangement joins TRBV6-5 to TRBJ1-3; possibly TRBD1 for D (6 bases). The germline CDR1 and CDR2 sequences are MNHEY and SVGAGI. The CDR3 totals 15 residues. With 8 bases removed from V and 2 bases from J, the gap between germline ends came to 16 bases. CDR3 DNA: TGTGCCAGCGGATACAGGGCCAGCGCTGGAAACACCATATATTTT. Translating it yields CASGYRASAGNTIYF.

The chain has TRBV27 and TRBJ2-1, with D possibly matching TRBD2 (6 bases). Per germline, CDR1 MNHEY and CDR2 SMNVEV (reference sequence). Trimming took off 4 bases at V and 0 bases at J, with 16 bases between the two ends. The CDR3 loop spans 17 amino acids. The CDR3 is CASSWGTVPSSYNEQFF. CDR3 DNA sequence: TGTGCCAGCAGTTGGGGGACTGTACCAAGCTCCTACAATGAGCAGTTCTTC.

This clone was found a few times. This chain joins TRBV19 and TRBJ2-1, with 7 bases that match TRBD1. Unmatched junction bases numbered 19, after V lost 6 bases and J lost 8 bases. Germline V gives CDR1 LNHDA, CDR2 SQIVND (reference sequence). The CDR3 is 17 residues long. The CDR3 region has the DNA TGTGCCAGTAGGCCTGGCCCCGACAGGGATTGGGGATATGAGCAGTTCTTC. This codes for CASRPGPDRDWGYEQFF.

The V gene is TRBV7-8, the J gene TRBJ2-7; 7 nucleotides line up with TRBD1. Trimming at V came to 5 bases and at J to 0 bases, leaving 4 bases not matched to a gene. Germline CDR1 SGHVS, CDR2 FQNEAQ. The CDR3 sequence is 14 residues long. The CDR3 loop is CASSRGQVSYEQYF. The DNA of the CDR3 is TGTGCCAGCAGCCGTGGACAGGTCTCCTACGAGCAGTACTTC.

J is TRBJ2-2 and V is TRBV27; weak D call: TRBD2 (6 bases). This CDR3 is 14 amino acids long. With 2 bases removed from V and 3 bases from J, the gap between germline ends came to 7 bases. Germline CDR1 is MNHEY and CDR2 is SMNVEV (reference sequence). The CDR3 nucleotides read TGTGCCAGCAGTTTAGGGGACTACACCGGGGAGCTGTTTTTT. Protein product: CASSLGDYTGELFF.

The V and J genes are TRBV15 and TRBJ1-1; TRBD1 might be the D (5 bases). CDR1 is LNHNV, CDR2 YYDKDF, per germline (reference sequence). V was cut by 3 bases and J by 4 bases, with 12 bases left in between. The CDR3 spans 14 residues. The CDR3 loop is CATSRQGQGTEAFF. DNA of the CDR3: TGTGCCACCAGCAGGCAGGGCCAGGGCACTGAAGCTTTCTTT. Full variable domain (missing parts from reference TRBV15 and TRBJ1-1): DAMVIQNPRYQVTQFGKPVTLSCSQTLNHNVMYWYQQKSSQAPKLLFHYYDKDFNNEADTPDNFQSRRPNTSFCFLDIRSPGLGDTAMYLCATSRQGQGTEAFFGQGTRLTVV.

The chain links TRBV29-1 to TRBJ2-7; 7 positions match TRBD1. The CDR3 is made up of 14 amino acids. The V segment lost 6 bases and the J segment 3 bases; nucleotides outside the gene matches: 11. Germline CDR1 and CDR2: SQVTM and ANQGSEA. CDR3 sequence reads: CSVSPGTDIYEQYF. CDR3 in DNA: TGCAGCGTGTCCCCCGGGACAGACATCTACGAGCAGTACTTC.

The rearrangement uses TRBV5-1 and TRBJ2-2, with a weak D call TRBD2 (5 bases). This CDR3 comprises 13 residues. The germline CDR1 and CDR2 sequences are SGHRS and YFSETQ. Trimming stripped 4 bases from V and 7 bases from J, with 11 bases between. CDR3 loop: CASSVYGSGELFF. In DNA form, the CDR3 reads TGCGCCAGCAGCGTATATGGGAGCGGGGAGCTGTTTTTT.

The rearrangement joins TRBV5-6 to TRBJ1-4; TRBD1 agrees at 8 bases. The CDR3 totals 13 residues. CDR1 SGHDT and CDR2 YYEEEE come from the germline V gene. The J segment lost 10 bases and the V segment lost 5 bases, leaving 7 bases of the junction unmatched. Here the CDR3 reads CASSSAGGGKLFF. In nucleotides, the CDR3 is TGTGCCAGCAGTTCAGCAGGGGGCGGAAAACTGTTTTTT.

The count of this clone is one. The chain links TRBV5-4 to TRBJ1-1; TRBD1 matches at 7 bases. Trimming took 0 bases from V and 1 from J; bases not matched to a gene: 3. Germline V gene lookup returns CDR1 SGHNT and CDR2 YYREEE (reference sequence). The CDR3 runs 15 residues. The CDR3 protein is CASSLATGTNTEAFF. The CDR3 nucleotides read TGTGCCAGCAGCTTGGCGACAGGGACGAACACTGAAGCTTTCTTT.

Comments on this clone: This may stem from a read error, because a much larger clone lies one nucleotide away. The genes are TRBV7-2 and TRBJ2-7; D gene unclear. V was clipped by 4 bases and J by 2 bases, with 3 bases between them. The germline V gene encodes CDR1 SGHTA and CDR2 FQGNSA. The CDR3 spans 11 residues. In DNA form, the CDR3 reads TGTGCCAGCAGCTCAGCCTACGAGCAGTACTTC. It encodes CASSSAYEQYF.

V and J are TRBV29-1 and TRBJ1-1; D not resolved. V shed 7 bases and J shed 4 bases, with 7 bases lying between them. In germline, CDR1 is SQVTM, CDR2 ANQGSEA. This CDR3 contains 10 residues. In nucleotides, the CDR3 is TGCAGCGCCCGGGGCACTGAAGCTTTCTTT. Its protein product is CSARGTEAFF.

This chain links TRBV6-5 with TRBJ1-2; TRBD1 agrees at 7 bases. CDR3 length: 14 amino acids. V shed 6 bases and J 8 bases; nucleotides not matched to a gene: 12. Per the germline V gene, CDR1 is MNHEY and CDR2 is SVGAGI. The CDR3 nucleotides read TGTGCCAGCAGGAAGGGAGAGGGGGCGGGAGGCTACACCTTC. Its translation is CASRKGEGAGGYTF.